Shown below are 22 T cell receptor beta chains from a single sample sequenced in a study of PD-1 blockade in classical Hodgkin lymphoma (dated by TCRdb to the early 2020s). The label giving this sample's time point can be read as: cycle 4 day 1 (C4D1), after more than five weeks of nivolumab. Every trial patient had relapsed after autologous stem cell transplantation, and cohorts A, B and C differed in prior brentuximab vedotin exposure. CD4+ T cells were purified from thawed PBMCs by magnetic negative selection with a Miltenyi CD4+ T cell isolation kit. Libraries were prepared through the immunoSEQ multiplex PCR assay. Here the immuneACCESS table is served through TCRdb, limited to in-frame sequences with V and J called. Missing clones are a known gap in these copies; in checked studies unresolved V genes cover under half, and the rest lacks a known reason. This sample has 15,000 to 20,000 clones in its table, and approximately 87% of those were observed once. The ten largest make up roughly 2.5% of the sample.

The source material was CD4+ T cells from blood, sampled before the fourth cycle of nivolumab. The receptors here all came from a human donor with classical Hodgkin lymphoma.

This sequence joins TRBV9 and TRBJ2-7; 11 bases are shared with TRBD2. The V gene end was trimmed by 2 bases and the J gene end by 6 bases; junction bases not matched to a gene: 7. This CDR3 contains 15 residues. The germline V gene has CDR1 SGDLS and CDR2 YYNGEE. CDR3 nucleotides: TGTGCCAGCAGCGTGGGGAGACTAGCGGGATTCGAGCAGTACTTC. Translation gives CASSVGRLAGFEQYF.

CDR3 bases: TGTGCCATCAGTGGTTCCTCCAAAGAGACCCAGTACTTC. Translated, it gives CAISGSSKETQYF. V and J are TRBV10-3 and TRBJ2-5; no firm D call. CDR1 ENHRY and CDR2 SYGVKD come from the germline V gene. V was cut by 4 bases and J by 3 bases, with 9 bases left in between. The CDR3 is made up of 13 amino acids.

This clone was seen a single time. The chain joins TRBV19 to TRBJ1-1; TRBD1 agrees at 9 bases. CDR3 size: 14 residues. V lost 4 bases to trimming and J lost 5 bases; unmatched junction nucleotides: 5. The germline gives CDR1 LNHDA, CDR2 SQIVND (reference sequence). The CDR3 is CASSRQTGGTEAFF. The CDR3 coding sequence is TGTGCCAGTAGTAGGCAGACAGGGGGAACTGAAGCTTTCTTT.

Details on this clone: Other DNA sequences of this sample code for an identical CDR3. This chain joins TRBV27 and TRBJ1-5, with D uncertain. Trimming pared 6 bases from V and 6 bases from J, leaving 9 bases between. Germline-derived CDR1 and CDR2 are MNHEY and SMNVEV (reference sequence). This CDR3 spans 12 amino acids. The CDR3 is CASSTGGQPQHF. CDR3 bases: TGTGCCAGCAGCACGGGAGGTCAGCCCCAGCATTTT.

The chain couples TRBV7-8 to TRBJ2-7; possibly TRBD1 for D (6 bases). The V gene lost 1 base and the J gene lost 2 bases, with 9 bases spanning the gap. Germline assignment: CDR1 SGHVS and CDR2 FQNEAQ. The CDR3 contains 14 residues. CDR3 region: CASSLDPGAYEQYF. CDR3 bases: TGTGCCAGCAGCTTAGACCCAGGGGCCTACGAGCAGTACTTC.

The chain links TRBV2 to TRBJ2-7; TRBD1 or TRBD2 may be the D gene (6 bases each). Germline V CDR1 and CDR2: SNHLY, FYNNEI. V lost 4 bases, J lost 6 bases, and 19 bases lay in between. This CDR3 is built from 15 residues. The CDR3: CASSVGGNPGGEQYF. The CDR3 bases are TGTGCCAGCAGTGTAGGGGGGAACCCTGGAGGCGAGCAGTACTTC. The full variable domain, in which reference TRBV2 and TRBJ2-7 provide the parts outside the CDR3, is EPEVTQTPSHQVTQMGQEVILRCVPISNHLYFYWYRQILGQKVEFLVSFYNNEISEKSEIFDDQFSVERPDGSNFTLKIRSTKLEDSAMYFCASSVGGNPGGEQYFGPGTRLTVT.

A single count supports this clone. V usage is TRBV7-2 and J usage is TRBJ2-7, with D perhaps matching TRBD1 (5 bases). This CDR3 spans 16 amino acids. V was trimmed by 4 bases and J by 1 base, leaving 17 bases between them. Germline V CDR1 and CDR2: SGHTA, FQGNSA. Here the CDR3 DNA reads TGTGCCAGCAGCTCAGATCTAGGGGTCCAGTCCTACGAGCAGTACTTC. This encodes CASSSDLGVQSYEQYF.

The chain couples TRBV5-6 to TRBJ1-4; TRBD1 agrees at 8 bases. This CDR3 is built from 19 residues. The V gene's germline CDR1 is SGHDT and CDR2 YYEEEE. V shed 4 bases and J 7 bases; nucleotides not matched to a gene: 21. DNA for the CDR3: TGTGCCAGCAGCATTGGAGAATTGCGGTTGGCAGGGGGCTTTGAAAAACTGTTTTTT. The encoded protein is CASSIGELRLAGGFEKLFF.

The V gene is TRBV29-1, the J gene TRBJ2-6; 7 bases fit TRBD2. Germline V gene sequence: CDR1 SQVTM, CDR2 ANQGSEA. This CDR3 region has 14 residues. V trimming: 4 bases; J trimming: 2 bases; junction bases outside the gene matches: 2. Here the CDR3 DNA reads TGCAGCGTTGTGGGGGGGACTGGGGCCAACGTCCTGACTTTC. The encoded protein is CSVVGGTGANVLTF.

V and J are TRBV6-5 and TRBJ2-1; TRBD2 matches at 10 bases. V shed 0 bases and J 7 bases; nucleotides not matched to a gene: 6. The CDR3 has 16 residues. Germline-derived CDR1 and CDR2 are MNHEY and SVGAGI. CDR3 amino acids: CASSYSFLAGVNEQFF. The CDR3 coding sequence is TGTGCCAGCAGTTACTCGTTCCTAGCGGGAGTGAATGAGCAGTTCTTC.

The CDR3 spells CASSPDSMNTEAFF. The CDR3 bases are TGTGCCAGCTCACCGGACAGCATGAACACTGAAGCTTTCTTT. This rearrangement joins TRBV18 to TRBJ1-1; possible D gene TRBD1, 6 bases. This CDR3 contains 14 residues. In germline, CDR1 is KGHSH, CDR2 LQKENI. Trimming removed 3 bases at V and 0 bases at J, with 8 bases between.

The chain employs TRBV20-1 and TRBJ1-2; D gene unclear. The CDR3 has 11 residues. V was clipped by 6 bases and J by 8 bases, with 13 bases between them. Per the germline V gene, CDR1 is DFQATT and CDR2 is SNEGSKA (reference sequence). In DNA form, the CDR3 reads TGCAGTGCCGAAAGGACCGGAGGCTACACCTTC. Amino acids: CSAERTGGYTF.

V gene TRBV5-1 combines with J gene TRBJ2-5, with 11 bases aligning to TRBD2. J gave up 5 bases and V 0 bases, and 3 bases lay outside the gene matches. The CDR3 length is 15 residues. Germline CDR1 and CDR2: SGHRS and YFSETQ. The CDR3 loop is CASSLVPSGRETQYF. The CDR3 DNA reads TGCGCCAGCAGCTTGGTTCCTAGCGGGAGGGAGACCCAGTACTTC.

This clone was observed a handful of times. The chain recombines TRBV5-8 with TRBJ1-4; 7 positions agree with TRBD1. Germline V gives CDR1 SGHTS, CDR2 YDEGEE. Trimming cost V 3 bases and J 8 bases; bases outside gene matches: 10. The CDR3 runs to 15 residues. CDR3 sequence (DNA): TGTGCCAGCAGCTCCGACAGGGTTTCGACGGAAAAACTGTTTTTT. This translates into CASSSDRVSTEKLFF. Full variable domain (remainder filled in from reference TRBV5-8 and TRBJ1-4): EAGVTQSPTHLIKTRGQQATLRCSPISGHTSVYWYQQALGLGLQFLLWYDEGEERNRGNFPPRFSGRQFPNYSSELNVNALELEDSALYLCASSSDRVSTEKLFFGSGTQLSVL.

The chain links TRBV29-1 to TRBJ2-1; TRBD2 matches 12 bases. Germline CDR1 SQVTM, CDR2 ANQGSEA. The CDR3 runs 13 residues. The V gene end was trimmed by 6 bases and the J gene end by 8 bases; junction bases not matched to a gene: 5. Here the CDR3 reads CSVLRLAGDEQFF. CDR3 bases: TGCAGCGTCCTCAGACTAGCGGGAGATGAGCAGTTCTTC.

This clone was seen a few times. The CDR3 DNA follows: TGCAGCGTCGCGGGACTAGGAGGAGAGACCCAGTACTTC. Residues: CSVAGLGGETQYF. The rearrangement joins TRBV29-1 to TRBJ2-5; TRBD2 matches at 8 bases. CDR1 SQVTM and CDR2 ANQGSEA come from the germline V gene. This CDR3 has 13 residues. J was trimmed by 4 bases and V by 6 bases; bases with no gene match: 7.

The chain's CDR3 is CAIKKGVNTEAFF. CDR3 coding DNA: TGTGCCATCAAGAAGGGGGTGAACACTGAAGCTTTCTTT. This chain joins TRBV10-3 and TRBJ1-1; D perhaps matches TRBD1 (6 bases). Germline V lookup: CDR1 ENHRY, CDR2 SYGVKD. V shed 7 bases and J shed 0 bases, with 9 bases lying between them. This CDR3 contains 13 residues.

Note on this clone: One end of the junction is discordant with germline, which a read error may explain. The chain links TRBV4-1 to TRBJ2-7; 7 bases fit TRBD1. This CDR3 comprises 14 residues. Germline values: CDR1 MGHRA, CDR2 YSYEKL. The CDR3 nucleotides are TGTGCCAGCAGCCAGAGGGGGCTAGTGGGGGAGCAGTACTTC. This codes for CASSQRGLVGEQYF.

The chain recombines TRBV27 with TRBJ2-7; weak D call: TRBD1 (5 bases). V was cut by 4 bases and J by 7 bases, with 23 bases left in between. CDR1 and CDR2 (germline): MNHEY, SMNVEV (reference sequence). The CDR3 covers 16 residues. The CDR3 region is CASSSPRQPPFGEQYF. CDR3 nucleotides: TGTGCCAGCAGTTCCCCACGACAGCCCCCCTTCGGGGAGCAGTACTTC.

In DNA, the CDR3 is TGTGCCAGCAGTGAAGCTCCCGGGGGTCGTGAAGCTTTCTTT. Its protein product is CASSEAPGGREAFF. V is TRBV6-1 and J is TRBJ1-1; maybe TRBD1 (5 bases). This CDR3 comprises 14 residues. CDR1 and CDR2 from the germline V gene are MNHNS and SASEGT. Trimming stripped 0 bases from V and 7 bases from J, with 12 bases between.

The chain couples TRBV6-6 to TRBJ1-5, with D tentatively TRBD1 (5 bases). This CDR3 is built from 12 residues. CDR1 is MNHNY, CDR2 SVGAGI, per germline (reference sequence). Trimming cost V 6 bases and J 13 bases, with 16 bases left between them. The CDR3 here is CASSSPGLPQHF. Here the CDR3 DNA reads TGTGCCAGCAGCTCACCGGGACTCCCTCAGCATTTT.

The chain combines TRBV7-9 with TRBJ2-5, with TRBD2 identical over 7 bases. Germline V gene data show CDR1 as SEHNR and CDR2 as FQNEAQ (reference sequence). Trimming at V came to 0 bases and at J to 5 bases, leaving 0 bases not matched to a gene. The CDR3 has 13 residues. CDR3 sequence reads: CASSLAGGETQYF. CDR3 nucleotides: TGTGCCAGCAGCTTAGCGGGAGGGGAGACCCAGTACTTC.